This T cell receptor beta chain was retrieved from a study of T-cell memory formation after mild COVID-19. Study-level points and caveats: Some clones that responded turned up in pre-infection memory, which suggests that cross-reactive memory joined in. Among contracting clones, CD4+ were mainly CM/EM and CD8+ enriched in EMRA.

Germline values: CDR1 SGHTA, CDR2 FQGTGA. The CDR3 has 13 amino acids. V gave up 5 bases and J gave up 3 bases; unmatched junction bases: 3. TCRdb recomputed calls from the 5' RACE reads with MiXCR, one row per CDR3 protein. The table includes 550,000 to 700,000 distinct CDR3 sequences, approximately 15% detected once. The table lists this clonotype with many counts. As yet, its antigen is unknown. The chain carries TRBV7-3 and TRBJ1-2; 7 bases agree with TRBD1. This TCR derives from an adult woman who had mild COVID-19 (a few samples of this study predate the infection). Cell type and time point are not known. The sequencing input was PBMCs or a T cell subset sorted from them (not recorded which). The CDR3 protein is CASSPGTDYGYTF. As DNA, the CDR3 is TGTGCCAGCAGCCCCGGGACAGACTATGGCTACACCTTC.